This T cell receptor beta chain was profiled in a study of T cells in localized non-small cell lung cancer. Germline V gene sequence: CDR1 LNHDA, CDR2 SQIVND (reference sequence). This CDR3 spans 12 amino acids. Trimming shortened V by 6 bases and J by 2 bases, and 6 bases separated the two germline ends. Broader study findings: Adjacent uninvolved lung tissue had the highest T cell clonality, exceeding tumor.

Method: immunoSEQ multiplex PCR; TCRdb's copy keeps in-frame clones and lacks some. This repertoire shows 38,000 or so clones, 81% found once; its top ten account for 6.5% to 8%. Regarding this clone: Its target is not known.

The chain employs TRBV19 and TRBJ2-3; no definite D call. The origin of this receptor is a male donor at least 60 years old with stage II lung adenocarcinoma. Material: peripheral blood mononuclear cells, obtained before any cancer treatment. The chain's CDR3 is CASSGATDTQYF. The CDR3 DNA follows: TGTGCCAGTAGCGGTGCCACAGATACGCAGTATTTT.